This record covers a single T cell receptor (beta chain). Its antigen remains unidentified. The data originate from a study of T cell responses to AZD1222 COVID-19 vaccine. Study-wide context: Analysis merged second doses at about 4 or about 12 weeks.

This CDR3 is built from 15 residues. The germline V gene has CDR1 LNHNV and CDR2 YYDKDF (reference sequence). Trimming left V 5 bases short and J 4 bases short, with 15 bases between. The study's findings and limits: Mapped onto spike, vaccine-associated CD4 TCRs spanned it and were dominant at 160-218 and 743-854. Sampling that yielded the repertoires occurred only after the peak T cell response. Possibly, clonal diversity was underestimated; donors were largely white British and included more females.

Sequenced by immunoSEQ multiplex PCR; TCRdb stores in-frame clones only, minus some. The table lists 150,000 or so clones, roughly 92% of them singletons, with about 4.8% in the top ten. Material: peripheral blood, obtained on day 0 of AZD1222 vaccination. The receptor was derived from an adult in good health. The chain links TRBV15 to TRBJ2-1; a weak D match, TRBD2 (6 bases). The DNA for the CDR3 is TGTGCCACCAGCCGTAGCGGAGAGGGGTACAATGAGCAGTTCTTC. As protein: CATSRSGEGYNEQFF.